These 9 T cell receptor beta chains came from one sample sequenced in a study of blood T cell repertoires in COVID-19. Sequencing used immunoSEQ multiplex PCR; TCRdb keeps in-frame clones, though not all of them. The repertoire has 200,000 to 250,000 clones, 80% to 90% of them found once; the top ten carry roughly 3.7%. Sample: PBMCs or T cells enriched from blood (not recorded which). The receptors were gathered from a woman in her late teens or twenties in a cohort exposed to, infected with or recovered from COVID-19 (not recorded which).

The chain links TRBV5-4 to TRBJ2-1; D is perhaps TRBD2 (5 bases). With 1 base removed from V and 7 bases from J, the gap between germline ends came to 9 bases. The V gene's germline CDR1 is SGHNT and CDR2 YYREEE (reference sequence). This CDR3 has 13 residues. CDR3 region: CASSLNRGNEQFF. CDR3 coding DNA: TGTGCCAGCAGCTTGAATCGAGGGAATGAGCAGTTCTTC.

In this sample, this clone turned up once. This chain connects TRBV5-6 to TRBJ1-2; possible D gene TRBD1, 5 bases. The germline CDR1 and CDR2 sequences are SGHDT and YYEEEE. This CDR3 has 14 amino acids. V lost 2 bases and J 7 bases, leaving 15 bases between the germline ends. The CDR3 sequence: CASSFDGGDGGYTF. CDR3 nucleotides: TGTGCCAGCAGCTTCGATGGGGGGGATGGTGGCTACACCTTC.

This chain joins TRBV7-6 and TRBJ2-7; 10 bases agree with TRBD1. The CDR3 has 15 amino acids. Per germline, CDR1 SGHVS and CDR2 FNYEAQ. J gave up 5 bases and V 5 bases, and 9 bases lay outside the gene matches. CDR3 in DNA: TGTGCCAGCAGCCGGACCCCGGGACAGGGGAACGAGCAGTACTTC. Translation: CASSRTPGQGNEQYF.

The V gene is TRBV30, the J gene TRBJ1-2, with 9 bases aligning to TRBD1. The trim removed 4 bases at V and 8 bases at J, leaving 2 bases unmatched. The CDR3 is 11 residues long. Germline V gene lookup returns CDR1 GTSNPN and CDR2 SVGIG (reference sequence). The CDR3 nucleotides are TGTGCCTGGACGACAGGGGGGGGCTACACCTTC. Translation gives CAWTTGGGYTF.

The chain recombines TRBV2 with TRBJ2-5; no firm D call. Trimming shortened V by 3 bases and J by 6 bases, and 11 bases separated the two germline ends. Germline CDR1 SNHLY, CDR2 FYNNEI. This CDR3 is 13 amino acids long. Written as DNA, the CDR3 is TGTGCCAGCAGTGAGATAGAATTAAAGACCCAGTACTTC. This encodes CASSEIELKTQYF. Full variable domain (outside the CDR3, taken from reference TRBV2 and TRBJ2-5): EPEVTQTPSHQVTQMGQEVILRCVPISNHLYFYWYRQILGQKVEFLVSFYNNEISEKSEIFDDQFSVERPDGSNFTLKIRSTKLEDSAMYFCASSEIELKTQYFGPGTRLLVL.

This rearrangement joins TRBV11-2 to TRBJ1-1; no clear D. V gave up 7 bases and J gave up 3 bases, with 6 bases separating them. This CDR3 is 11 amino acids long. CDR1 SGHAT and CDR2 FQNNGV come from the germline V gene. This chain's CDR3 is CASIGDTEAFF. CDR3 in DNA: TGTGCCAGCATCGGGGACACTGAAGCTTTCTTT.

The chain carries TRBV28 and TRBJ1-3, with TRBD1 identical over 8 bases. Germline V gene lookup returns CDR1 MDHEN and CDR2 SYDVKM. The CDR3 length is 16 residues. The V and J ends lost 4 bases and 2 bases, in that order; junction bases with no gene match: 7. The CDR3 region is CASSSPGGAAGNTIYF. For the CDR3, the DNA is TGTGCCAGCAGTTCGCCAGGGGGCGCCGCTGGAAACACCATATATTTT.

This clone was seen once. The rearrangement uses TRBV2 and TRBJ2-2; D may be TRBD1 (5 bases). V was clipped by 2 bases and J by 6 bases, with 7 bases between them. The germline V gene has CDR1 SNHLY and CDR2 FYNNEI. The CDR3 runs 13 residues. The CDR3 loop reads CASSELRAGELFF. CDR3 coding DNA: TGTGCCAGCAGTGAACTCAGGGCCGGGGAGCTGTTTTTT.

The V call is TRBV7-2, the J call TRBJ1-4, with 7 bases identical to TRBD1. The CDR3 has 14 amino acids. V trimming: 5 bases; J trimming: 7 bases; junction bases outside the gene matches: 7. Germline V CDR1 and CDR2: SGHTA, FQGNSA. The CDR3 DNA reads as TGTGCCAGCAGCGTTGACAGGGACGGTGAAAAACTGTTTTTT. It specifies CASSVDRDGEKLFF.